These 22 T cell receptor beta chains share one sample of origin, sequenced in a study of cytomegalovirus exposure and HLA in healthy donors. Amplification used 60 Vbeta primers and 13 Jbeta primers. Sequenced by immunoSEQ multiplex PCR; TCRdb stores in-frame clones only, minus some. There are 100,000 to 150,000 clones in the sample; over 70% occur only once, and about 1.2% lies in the top ten. The sequenced sample was PBMCs. These receptor sequences come from a female donor in good health and CMV-seronegative.

The V gene is TRBV2, the J gene TRBJ2-7; 8 bases are shared with TRBD2. The CDR3 extends over 15 amino acids. In germline, CDR1 is SNHLY, CDR2 FYNNEI. Trimming removed 3 bases from V and 4 bases from J; junction bases left unmatched: 8. CDR3 loop: CASSEGIAGIYEQYF. In DNA, the CDR3 is TGTGCCAGCAGTGAGGGAATAGCGGGAATATACGAGCAGTACTTC.

The table lists this clone with a few counts. This chain connects TRBV6-5 to TRBJ1-2; D possibly corresponds to TRBD1 (6 bases). The CDR3 sequence is 13 residues long. Deletions cut 6 bases from V and 6 bases from J, with 14 bases between. CDR1 is MNHEY and CDR2 is SVGAGI in the germline V gene. Here the CDR3 reads CASSFTGSNGYTF. The DNA of the CDR3 is TGTGCCAGCAGCTTTACAGGGTCCAATGGCTACACCTTC.

The genes are TRBV28 and TRBJ2-3; TRBD1 might be the D (5 bases). Germline V CDR1 and CDR2: MDHEN, SYDVKM. The V end lost 8 bases, the J end lost 2 bases, and 11 bases lay between the germline ends. The CDR3 covers 13 residues. DNA of the CDR3: TGTGCCAGCGGTCCCAGGGACACAGATACGCAGTATTTT. Protein: CASGPRDTDTQYF.

The chain employs TRBV29-1 and TRBJ2-5, with D tentatively TRBD2 (7 bases). Germline V gene lookup returns CDR1 SQVTM and CDR2 ANQGSEA. This CDR3 comprises 14 residues. The V and J ends lost 1 base and 5 bases respectively, with 14 bases between them. CDR3 bases: TGCAGCGTTGAAGGGTGGGGGGGCGGGGAGACCCAGTACTTC. Its protein product is CSVEGWGGGETQYF. Together with reference TRBV29-1 and TRBJ2-5, the CDR3 gives the full variable domain: SAVISQKPSRDICQRGTSLTIQCQVDSQVTMMFWYRQQPGQSLTLIATANQGSEATYESGFVIDKFPISRPNLTFSTLTVSNMSPEDSSIYLCSVEGWGGGETQYFGPGTRLLVL.

The chain joins TRBV9 to TRBJ2-3, with TRBD2 matching over 9 bases. CDR3 length equals 17 residues. Germline CDR1 and CDR2: SGDLS and YYNGEE. J was trimmed by 1 base and V by 0 bases; bases with no gene match: 6. DNA for the CDR3: TGTGCCAGCAGCGTAGTAGGCGGGGGGGGAGGCACAGATACGCAGTATTTT. It translates to CASSVVGGGGGTDTQYF. Complete variable domain (other parts from reference TRBV9 and TRBJ2-3): DSGVTQTPKHLITATGQRVTLRCSPRSGDLSVYWYQQSLDQGLQFLIQYYNGEERAKGNILERFSAQQFPDLHSELNLSSLELGDSALYFCASSVVGGGGGTDTQYFGPGTRLTVL.

This sequence joins TRBV9 and TRBJ1-2; a weak D match, TRBD1 (6 bases). The CDR3 has 15 amino acids. The germline CDR1 and CDR2 sequences are SGDLS and YYNGEE. Trimming left V 3 bases short and J 4 bases short, with 16 bases between. The CDR3 region is CASSEGTLTLYGYTF. The CDR3 bases are TGTGCCAGCAGCGAGGGGACACTAACTCTCTATGGCTACACCTTC.

This clone was picked up one time. The rearrangement joins TRBV2 to TRBJ1-1, with 12 nucleotides matching TRBD1. Germline trimming cut 3 bases from V and 7 bases from J; bases unmatched to any gene: 6. Germline-derived CDR1 and CDR2 are SNHLY and FYNNEI. The CDR3 is made up of 15 amino acids. This CDR3 is CASSDAGQGAGEAFF. The CDR3 nucleotides read TGTGCCAGCAGTGACGCGGGACAGGGGGCCGGTGAAGCTTTCTTT.

The V gene is TRBV5-1, the J gene TRBJ1-5; 8 positions match TRBD1. Germline V gene data show CDR1 as SGHRS and CDR2 as YFSETQ. Losses at the gene ends were 5 bases for V and 5 bases for J; bases not matched to a gene: 9. The CDR3 loop spans 15 amino acids. The CDR3 spells CASRISTQGDQPQHF. The CDR3, as DNA: TGCGCCAGCAGGATATCCACACAGGGGGATCAGCCCCAGCATTTT.

The chain uses TRBV7-2 and TRBJ1-3; TRBD1 aligns across 10 bases. The V gene end was trimmed by 5 bases and the J gene end by 4 bases; junction bases not matched to a gene: 5. Germline V lookup: CDR1 SGHTA, CDR2 FQGNSA. CDR3 size: 15 residues. CDR3 protein: CASSQDRGAGNTIYF. The CDR3 coding sequence is TGTGCCAGCAGCCAGGACAGGGGGGCAGGAAACACCATATATTTT.

The chain uses TRBV27 and TRBJ2-1; weak D call: TRBD2 (6 bases). CDR1 and CDR2 from the germline V gene are MNHEY and SMNVEV (reference sequence). Trimming took off 2 bases at V and 0 bases at J, with 14 bases between the two ends. The CDR3 loop spans 17 amino acids. The CDR3 bases are TGTGCCAGCAGTTTAGTTTACGGGGGTAGCTCCTACAATGAGCAGTTCTTC. Amino acid sequence: CASSLVYGGSSYNEQFF.

This clone was seen once. Sequence at one end of the junction differs from germline and may be a read error. This chain links TRBV27 with TRBJ2-6; tentative D call: TRBD1 (5 bases). Per germline, CDR1 MNHEY and CDR2 SMNVEV (reference sequence). The CDR3 totals 17 residues. The CDR3 loop reads CASSSQDGGSGANGLTF. CDR3 in DNA: TGTGCCAGCAGTTCGCAGGACGGCGGTTCTGGGGCCAACGGCCTGACTTTC.

V and J are TRBV28 and TRBJ1-2, with 7 bases identical to TRBD1. Germline loops: CDR1 MDHEN, CDR2 SYDVKM. There are 13 residues in the CDR3. The V segment lost 6 bases and the J segment 4 bases; nucleotides outside the gene matches: 5. The CDR3 region is CASRNRDSYGYTF. Written as DNA, the CDR3 is TGTGCCAGCAGGAACCGGGACAGCTATGGCTACACCTTC.

There are a few counts of this clone. The chain uses TRBV5-1 and TRBJ1-1; 9 bases are shared with TRBD1. Germline-derived CDR1 and CDR2 are SGHRS and YFSETQ. There are 14 residues in the CDR3. The trim removed 0 bases at V and 4 bases at J, leaving 1 base unmatched. The DNA of the CDR3 is TGCGCCAGCAGCTTGGCGACAGGGGGCACTGAAGCTTTCTTT. This translates into CASSLATGGTEAFF.

The genes are TRBV18 and TRBJ2-7; D possibly corresponds to TRBD2 (6 bases). Trimming removed 5 bases at V and 6 bases at J, with 11 bases between. CDR1 KGHSH and CDR2 LQKENI come from the germline V gene. The CDR3 contains 12 residues. The CDR3 here is CASSAEGSEQYF. The CDR3 bases are TGTGCCAGCTCAGCGGAGGGATCCGAGCAGTACTTC.

CDR3 protein: CAGSGGVGGEKLFF. The CDR3 nucleotides are TGTGCCGGCTCGGGGGGTGTTGGGGGGGAAAAACTGTTTTTT. The V gene is TRBV7-2, the J gene TRBJ1-4; D is perhaps TRBD1 (5 bases). Germline V gene lookup returns CDR1 SGHTA and CDR2 FQGNSA. The ends were cut back, 11 bases at V and 8 bases at J, with 21 bases in the middle. The CDR3 extends over 14 amino acids.

The CDR3 sequence is CASSLGTGYYGYTF. In nucleotides, the CDR3 is TGTGCCAGCAGCTTGGGGACAGGGTACTATGGCTACACCTTC. The chain couples TRBV5-5 to TRBJ1-2, with 8 bases matching TRBD1. This CDR3 region has 14 residues. V was pared by 0 bases and J by 3 bases, with 1 base of the junction left unmatched. Germline V gives CDR1 SGHKS, CDR2 YYEKEE (reference sequence).

The chain's CDR3 is CAWSARETQYF. The DNA for the CDR3 is TGTGCCTGGAGTGCGAGAGAGACCCAGTACTTC. This rearrangement joins TRBV30 to TRBJ2-5; D remains ambiguous. The CDR3 runs to 11 residues. Trimming removed 1 base from V and 4 bases from J, with 4 bases in between. In germline, CDR1 is GTSNPN, CDR2 SVGIG (reference sequence). The full variable domain, completed using reference TRBV30 and TRBJ2-5, is SQTIHQWPATLVQPVGSPLSLECTVEGTSNPNLYWYRQAAGRGLQLLFYSVGIGQISSEVPQNLSASRPQDRQFILSSKKLLLSDSGFYLCAWSARETQYFGPGTRLLVL.

The V and J genes are TRBV9 and TRBJ1-1; tentative D call: TRBD1 (6 bases). The CDR3 is 15 residues long. The ends were cut back, 0 bases at V and 1 base at J, with 10 bases in the middle. CDR1 and CDR2 from the germline V gene are SGDLS and YYNGEE. The CDR3 DNA is TGTGCCAGCAGCGTAGCCCCGACAGGGAACACTGAAGCTTTCTTT. It translates to CASSVAPTGNTEAFF. Full variable domain (missing parts from reference TRBV9 and TRBJ1-1): DSGVTQTPKHLITATGQRVTLRCSPRSGDLSVYWYQQSLDQGLQFLIQYYNGEERAKGNILERFSAQQFPDLHSELNLSSLELGDSALYFCASSVAPTGNTEAFFGQGTRLTVV.

This chain uses TRBV4-1 with TRBJ2-5; TRBD2 is a possible D gene (7 bases). Near its end, the DNA agrees better with TRBJ2-7, so the J call may be wrong. The CDR3 has 15 amino acids. Looked up from germline, CDR1 is MGHRA and CDR2 is YSYEKL. The CDR3 loop reads CASSHGPGGRYEQYF. CDR3 DNA: TGCGCCAGCAGCCACGGCCCGGGGGGCAGGTACGAGCAGTACTTC.

The J gene is TRBJ2-7, the V gene TRBV28; D is unresolved. The germline gives CDR1 MDHEN, CDR2 SYDVKM. This CDR3 contains 13 residues. V was clipped by 6 bases and J by 2 bases, with 11 bases between them. The CDR3, as DNA: TGTGCCAGCAGGTCTCAACTCCCCTACGAGCAGTACTTC. Its protein is CASRSQLPYEQYF. The whole variable domain, remainder taken from reference TRBV28 and TRBJ2-7, is DVKVTQSSRYLVKRTGEKVFLECVQDMDHENMFWYRQDPGLGLRLIYFSYDVKMKEKGDIPEGYSVSREKKERFSLILESASTNQTSMYLCASRSQLPYEQYFGPGTRLTVT.

The rearrangement links TRBV7-9 to TRBJ2-7; 12 positions match TRBD2. In germline, CDR1 is SEHNR, CDR2 FQNEAQ (reference sequence). V was clipped by 1 base and J by 7 bases; unmatched bases: 14. The CDR3 totals 18 residues. CDR3 sequence (DNA): TGTGCCAGCAGCTTAGTCCTTCTTCTAGCGGGAGGGTCGGGTGAGCAGTACTTC. This gives the protein CASSLVLLLAGGSGEQYF. The complete variable domain, with remaining parts taken from reference TRBV7-9 and TRBJ2-7, reads DTGVSQNPRHKITKRGQNVTFRCDPISEHNRLYWYRQTLGQGPEFLTYFQNEAQLEKSRLLSDRFSAERPKGSFSTLEIQRTEQGDSAMYLCASSLVLLLAGGSGEQYFGPGTRLTVT.

J is TRBJ2-5 and V is TRBV2; TRBD1 matches at 7 bases. Unmatched junction bases numbered 5, after V lost 5 bases and J lost 5 bases. The CDR3 covers 13 residues. The germline V gene has CDR1 SNHLY and CDR2 FYNNEI. CDR3 region: CASSKNRGETQYF. DNA for the CDR3: TGTGCCAGCAGTAAAAACAGGGGCGAGACCCAGTACTTC.